This T cell receptor (beta chain) was recorded in a study of blood T cell repertoires in COVID-19. Overall study context: PBMCs, B-cell-depleted T cells, or T cells were the source of the cDNA or gDNA that made up the material.

Methods used by the authors: From reference gene primer amplification, estimates of nucleated cell counts were derived. Assay: immunoSEQ multiplex PCR; the TCRdb copy retains only in-frame clones and omits some. V, J and clone size are taken as reported in that table, and D and trimming were inferred from the DNA itself. The sample gives 100,000 to 150,000 clones, around 89% of which show up once; 18% is in the top ten. This CDR3 contains 14 residues. Germline lookup yields CDR1 SQVTM and CDR2 ANQGSEA. Trimming pared 2 bases from V and 6 bases from J, leaving 14 bases between. J is TRBJ1-5 and V is TRBV29-1; perhaps TRBD1 as D (6 bases). This TCR was recovered from a middle-aged man with active or convalescent COVID-19. Sequenced sample: peripheral blood. The CDR3: CSVEIAGVSQPQHF. CDR3 nucleotides: TGCAGCGTTGAAATAGCAGGGGTGAGTCAGCCCCAGCATTTT.